This TCR beta chain was sequenced during a study of blood T cell repertoires in COVID-19. Study overall: From the United States, Italy and Spain came samples of acute and convalescent COVID-19. The analysed material was cDNA or gDNA that came from T cells, B-cell-depleted T cells, or PBMCs.

Authors' methods: From reference gene primer amplification, estimates of nucleated cell counts were derived. Method: immunoSEQ multiplex PCR; TCRdb's copy keeps in-frame clones and lacks some. V and J calls and clone size are those listed in that table; D and trimming were worked out from the DNA. This sample yields 150,000 to 200,000 clones, of which 85% to 90% are seen a single time; approximately 4.5% belongs to the top ten. Germline CDR1 is SGHAT and CDR2 is FQNNGV. V shed 3 bases and J 4 bases; nucleotides not matched to a gene: 1. The CDR3 is 14 residues long. Sequencing used peripheral blood. This clonotype was obtained from a human donor in a cohort sampled during active COVID-19. The gene calls are TRBV11-2 and TRBJ1-2, with 11 bases identical to TRBD1. The DNA for the CDR3 is TGTGCCAGCAGCTTGGGGACAGGGGGCTATGGCTACACCTTC. It is translated as CASSLGTGGYGYTF.